The rows below give T cell receptor beta chains drawn from one sample of a study of T-cell reconstitution after alpha-beta-depleted transplantation in children. TCRdb ran MiXCR on the PCR reads and lists one entry per CDR3 protein. Counted here are around 270,000 distinct CDR3 sequences, nearly 8% occurring once; the ten biggest clones make up about 9.3%. The source was peripheral blood, collected 360 days after TCRalphabeta/CD19-depleted stem cell transplant. These TCRs come from a female patient aged 2-15 years who had a stem cell transplant for Fanconi anemia, so the T cells may come from the graft donor. The CDR3 runs from the conserved cysteine through the conserved F or W. Fields, in order: clone size, V gene, D gene, J gene, CDR3 DNA, CDR3 protein. A D gene is named only where the DNA matches it firmly. For some rows the clone size is stated as once, few or many, or as a class when expanded; others skip it.

clone size: few
V gene: TRBV6-5
D gene: -
J gene: TRBJ2-2
CDR3 DNA: TGTGCCAGCAGTTACTTTAAGGCCCGGTCCGGGGAGCTGTTTTTT
CDR3 protein: CASSYFKARSGELFF

clone size: -
V gene: TRBV20-1
D gene: -
J gene: TRBJ1-5
CDR3 DNA: TGCAGTGCCTCGGACGGACCTCAGCCCCAGCATTTT
CDR3 protein: CSASDGPQPQHF

clone size: many
V gene: TRBV12-3/TRBV12-4
D gene: -
J gene: TRBJ2-3
CDR3 DNA: TGTGCCAGCAGTTTAGCGGCGACAGGCTACACAGATACGCAGTATTTT
CDR3 protein: CASSLAATGYTDTQYF

clone size: few
V gene: TRBV25-1
D gene: -
J gene: TRBJ1-6
CDR3 DNA: TGTGCCAGCAGTGGCTATGCCAAGGGCCATAATTCACCCCTCCACTTT
CDR3 protein: CASSGYAKGHNSPLHF

clone size: many
V gene: TRBV12-3/TRBV12-4
D gene: -
J gene: TRBJ2-7
CDR3 DNA: TGTGCCAGCAGTGAAGGGGTCGCCTACGAGCAGTACTTC
CDR3 protein: CASSEGVAYEQYF

clone size: -
V gene: TRBV7-2
D gene: TRBD2
J gene: TRBJ2-1
CDR3 DNA: TGTGCCAGCAGCCCCGCTAGCGGCACCTACAATGAGCAGTTCTTC
CDR3 protein: CASSPASGTYNEQFF

clone size: -
V gene: TRBV14
D gene: -
J gene: TRBJ1-1
CDR3 DNA: TGTGCCAGCAGGACTAACAGGCACTCCCCGAACACTGAAGCTTTCTTT
CDR3 protein: CASRTNRHSPNTEAFF

clone size: few
V gene: TRBV9
D gene: -
J gene: TRBJ1-1
CDR3 DNA: TGTGCCAGCAGCCGTCCAGGACCGGGCTCATGGGCTTTCTTT
CDR3 protein: CASSRPGPGSWAFF

clone size: many
V gene: TRBV4-1
D gene: TRBD2
J gene: TRBJ2-1
CDR3 DNA: TGCGCCAGCAGCCAAGCACGGGGACTAGCGGTTTATGAGCAGTTCTTC
CDR3 protein: CASSQARGLAVYEQFF

clone size: few
V gene: TRBV18
D gene: -
J gene: TRBJ1-3
CDR3 DNA: TGTGCCAGCTCACCAATGGACTCCTCTGGAAACACCATATATTTT
CDR3 protein: CASSPMDSSGNTIYF

clone size: -
V gene: TRBV7-2
D gene: TRBD2
J gene: TRBJ2-3
CDR3 DNA: TGTGCCAGCAGCTTAGTAGCGGGGGGGCAAGGTACGCAGTATTTT
CDR3 protein: CASSLVAGGQGTQYF

clone size: -
V gene: TRBV5-1
D gene: -
J gene: TRBJ2-7
CDR3 DNA: TGCGCCAGCAGCTTAGGGGGGAGGGGAAACTACGAGCAGTACTTC
CDR3 protein: CASSLGGRGNYEQYF

clone size: many
V gene: TRBV7-3
D gene: -
J gene: TRBJ2-1
CDR3 DNA: TGTGCCAGCAGCTTAACGGACACTCTAGATCAGTTCTTC
CDR3 protein: CASSLTDTLDQFF

clone size: many
V gene: TRBV29-1
D gene: -
J gene: TRBJ2-1
CDR3 DNA: TGCAGCGTTGGGGGCCCGGGGGCGCGGAACAATGAGCAGTTCTTC
CDR3 protein: CSVGGPGARNNEQFF